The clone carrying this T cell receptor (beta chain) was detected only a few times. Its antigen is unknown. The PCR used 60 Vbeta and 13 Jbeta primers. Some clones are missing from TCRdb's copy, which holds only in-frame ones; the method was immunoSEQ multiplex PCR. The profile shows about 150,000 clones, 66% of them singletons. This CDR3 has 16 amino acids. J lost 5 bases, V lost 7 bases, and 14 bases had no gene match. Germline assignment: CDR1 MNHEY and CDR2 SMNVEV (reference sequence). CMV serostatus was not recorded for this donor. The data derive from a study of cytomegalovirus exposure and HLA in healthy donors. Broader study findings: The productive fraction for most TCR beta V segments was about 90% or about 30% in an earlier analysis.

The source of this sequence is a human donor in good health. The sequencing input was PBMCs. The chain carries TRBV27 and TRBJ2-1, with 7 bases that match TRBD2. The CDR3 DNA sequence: TGTGCCAGCAACCAACCGACTAGCTACCGTCACAATGAGCAGTTCTTC. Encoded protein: CASNQPTSYRHNEQFF.